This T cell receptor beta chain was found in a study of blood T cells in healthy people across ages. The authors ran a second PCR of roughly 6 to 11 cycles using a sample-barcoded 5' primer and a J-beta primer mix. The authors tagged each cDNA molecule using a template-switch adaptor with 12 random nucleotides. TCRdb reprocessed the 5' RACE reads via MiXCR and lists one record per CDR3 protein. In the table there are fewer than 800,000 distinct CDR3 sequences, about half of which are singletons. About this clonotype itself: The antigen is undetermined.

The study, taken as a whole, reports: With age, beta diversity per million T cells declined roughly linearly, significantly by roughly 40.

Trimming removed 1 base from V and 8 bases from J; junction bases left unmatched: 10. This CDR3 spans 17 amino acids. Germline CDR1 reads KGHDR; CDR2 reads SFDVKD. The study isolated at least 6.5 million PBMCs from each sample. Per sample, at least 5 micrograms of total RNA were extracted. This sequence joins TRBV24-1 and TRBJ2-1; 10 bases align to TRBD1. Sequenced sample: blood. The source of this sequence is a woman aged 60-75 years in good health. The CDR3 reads CATSDLGSGQGVDEQFF. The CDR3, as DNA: TGTGCCACCAGTGATTTAGGATCCGGACAGGGGGTCGATGAGCAGTTCTTC.